Described below is a single TCR beta chain sequence and its context. What it recognizes is unknown. Germline CDR1 reads SNHLY; CDR2 reads FYNNEI. The CDR3 is 12 residues long. TCRdb keeps only in-frame clones here, not all; method: immunoSEQ multiplex PCR. The sample lists 98,000 or so clones; roughly 86% were seen once. The data were taken from a study of graft-versus-host responses after intestinal transplantation. Study background: Induction using anti-thymocyte globulin, followed by tacrolimus and steroids for two to three years, was given to all recipients. General study points: Peak circulating GvH clone levels tracked with early post-transplant HvG declines. Among recipient marrow samples, GvH clones were found; some appeared first in ileum or blood.

The material was PBMCs, obtained 255 days after intestinal transplant. The TCR was taken from a human patient who received an intestinal transplant, so some T cells may come from the graft donor. The chain links TRBV2 to TRBJ2-5; TRBD1 aligns across 7 bases. The last part of the DNA fits TRBJ2-7 better; the J call may be wrong. The CDR3 protein is CASSTGVHEQYF. The CDR3 DNA reads as TGTGCCAGCAGTACAGGGGTGCACGAGCAGTACTTC.